The present T cell receptor (beta chain) was sequenced within a study of cytotoxic CD8 clonotypes in ibrutinib-treated CLL. Regarding this clone: This sample includes further DNA sequences coding for the same CDR3.

The repertoire was sequenced with immunoSEQ multiplex PCR; TCRdb's copy has only in-frame clones and lacks some. Of roughly 330,000 clones listed, roughly 70% are singletons. The CDR3 runs 13 residues. The germline CDR1 and CDR2 sequences are MNHEY and SMNVEV (reference sequence). Trimming pared 3 bases from V and 1 base from J, leaving 7 bases between. The chain uses TRBV27 and TRBJ2-7; no firm D call. This specimen was PBMCs, taken after 36 months of ibrutinib treatment. This clonotype was obtained from a human donor with chronic lymphocytic leukemia. DNA for the CDR3: TGTGCCAGCAGTTTCCAAGCATCCTACGAGCAGTACTTC. It codes for CASSFQASYEQYF.